The source of this T cell receptor beta chain is a study of cytomegalovirus exposure and HLA in healthy donors (dated by TCRdb to about 2017). Background on the whole study: According to an earlier analysis of a few hundred of the donors, about 179 million T cells yielded some 110 million unique TCR beta sequences and approximately 300 Gb of sequence data. Roughly five DR-DQ haplotypes were treated as single units for association and clustering because of strong linkage in the cohort. Along with the approximately 700-subject first cohort, a separate validation cohort of 120 different subjects was used. Rather than drawing on any new phenotypic data, the later analysis identified candidate immune exposures from TCR beta sequences and the way those sequences occurred across donors. To predict cytomegalovirus infection status, the study brought together high-throughput TCR immunosequencing, statistical association of individual TCRs with disease status, and machine learning. On average, roughly 240,000 unique TCR beta nucleotide sequences were sequenced per donor among fewer than 500 genotyped donors of the cohort, with roughly 18% of those sequences being non-productive. A later genetic analysis took genome-wide SNP genotypes for about three fifths of the 666 donors and used that subset as a discovery cohort. Every discovery cohort repertoire had been produced on one sequencing platform. The number of typed donors differed by locus: roughly 620-640 for A, B, C, DRB1 and DQB1; 522 for DQA1; 606 for DPA1; and about 470 for DPB1. Alongside the repertoire data, information on donor age, sex, ethnicity and CMV serostatus was compiled. An early release that covered roughly 600 HLA-typed donors contained approximately 300 gigabases of sequencing data and 65 million to 100 million unique TCR sequences. HLA typing included class I and class II loci at four-digit resolution. The study aimed to test whether cataloging public T cell receptors could reveal signatures of past pathogen exposure. Of the roughly 430 genotyped donors, approximately 82% fell in the genetic ancestry cluster associated with self-reported Caucasian donors. To decide whether each TCR beta V gene segment behaved as functional or pseudogenic, an earlier analysis of approximately 620 of the donors relied on high-throughput TCR beta sequencing. A later analysis re-examined previously published TCR beta repertoires from roughly 650 donors and added high-resolution HLA genotyping to investigate patterns of TCR occurrence. The study used immunosequencing to profile the T cell repertoires of hundreds of subjects and linked those repertoires to cytomegalovirus serostatus.

The library was built by means of the immunoSEQ multiplex PCR assay. For the multiplex PCR, a mixture combining 60 forward primers for TCR Vbeta segments and 13 reverse primers for TCR Jbeta segments was used. Amplification of the CDR3 region of rearranged TCR beta genes was performed with a multiplex PCR assay on genomic DNA. Amplified TCR beta libraries were sequenced as 87-base-pair reads on the Illumina HiSeq System. The source study handled its data this way. A later analysis tallied 80 million to 95 million unique TCR beta chains across the 700 or so repertoires, and around 10 million of those chains were shared by two or more donors. Raw reads were error-corrected and collapsed into unique sequences with a nearest-neighbor algorithm that merged closely related sequences to remove PCR and sequencing errors. Alignment of CDR3 sequences to IMGT reference sequences was used to assign V, D and J gene segments. Each retained sequence needed at least a six-nucleotide match to both a V gene segment and a J gene segment. Rearrangements were called productive when the CDR3 lacked stop codons and stayed in frame with V and J; all others were non-productive. CDR3 was defined by IMGT convention, running from the second conserved V-encoded cysteine to the conserved J-encoded phenylalanine. In an earlier analysis of more than 550 of the donors, sequences lacking an unambiguous match to a single V gene segment were excluded. An earlier analysis of almost 600 of the donors classified V segments as functional when productive rearrangements were above 56.7% and as segregating when the standard deviation between donors was above 5%. A statistical classification framework was built to diagnose cytomegalovirus status from the catalog of TCR beta chain sequences. In a later analysis, TCR nucleotide sequences were compared against IMGT/GENE-DB human TR gene sequences so that V and J genes could be assigned. A later analysis assigned CDR3 sequences and most-parsimonious VDJ recombination scenarios with the TCRdist pipeline. In a later analysis, every TCR beta chain was defined by the combination of its CDR3 amino acid sequence and its V-gene family, and reads without a unique V-gene family were dropped. In a later analysis, around 600 highly shared, low-generation-probability nucleotide sequences were removed to address suspected cross-contamination and a sequencing artifact. In a later analysis, a clonal expansion index for each public chain was calculated from normalized within-repertoire ranks of inferred template counts. A later analysis computed generation probabilities with a VDJ recombination model fitted to out-of-frame rearrangements, and checked the results against IGoR. Hypergeometric tests were used in a later analysis to score TCR-TCR, TCR-HLA and TCR-CMV co-occurrence, with a repertoire-size bias correction applied to the TCR pairs. To estimate false discovery rates, a later analysis permuted the HLA or CMV assignments 20 times. A later analysis grouped co-occurring TCRs with DBSCAN, adding TCRdist sequence similarity when clustering within HLA-allele-positive subsets. Repertoires with fewer than 30,000 or more than 120,000 public chains were left out of co-occurrence clustering, as were a handful of repertoires with anomalous nucleotide sharing. In its TCRdb copy, this immuneACCESS table keeps in-frame sequences only and misses some clones. Where compared with another copy, unresolved V genes explain less than half of these, and the others have no known cause. V and J calls and clone size are given by that table; D and trimming were obtained from the DNA. The sample table lists about 94,000 clones, about 8% of them with a count of one. The ten most abundant clones make up roughly 2% of the sample.

The cohort consisted of some 730 healthy bone marrow donors. At the time of sampling, every cohort member was nominally healthy, though immune exposures that went unrecorded were likely present. The donor tested CMV seronegative, placing the donor among the 352 seronegative members of the cohort. Every donor gave a peripheral blood sample, and the peripheral blood mononuclear cells from that sample were used for TCR beta sequencing. The Qiagen DNeasy Blood Extraction Kit was used to extract genomic DNA from the blood cell samples. Including cysteine and phenylalanine, the CDR3 has 14 amino acids. Just CDR3 DNA is preserved here, 42 bases in frame from base 1. The germline V gene encodes CDR1 MNHEY and CDR2 SMNVEV (reference sequence). V lost 7 bases and J lost 6 bases, and the count of bases not matched to a germline gene is 9. What the study reported, not specific to this receptor: Specific HLA alleles were associated with 15,000 to 20,000 TCR beta sequences at a false discovery rate of 0.05 in a later analysis. When HLA alleles, especially DR and DQ, strongly co-occurred, attributing TCR associations to individual alleles was difficult. Most TCR sequences were seen in very few donors, while some public TCRs were found in many individuals. Broadly in line with IMGT annotations, most TCR beta V segments showed up in productive rearrangements about 87% or about 30% of the time in an earlier analysis of 450 to 600 of the donors. In a later genetic analysis, fewer N-insertions in productive TCRs were reported among donors in an Asian-associated ancestry cluster than the roughly 670-donor mean. Because the 87-base-pair reads could not distinguish some IMGT-functional V segments, including TRBV6-2 and TRBV6-3, those segments were excluded. A later analysis found that HLA-associated TCR beta chains were more clonally expanded and had lower generation probabilities than equally common non-associated chains. The only immune exposure information available for the cohort was CMV serostatus. Because HLA typing was missing for some donors at each locus, association tests included only the typed subset. A few of the identified cytomegalovirus-associated TCR beta chains were confirmed in vitro to be specific for cytomegalovirus antigens. In a later analysis, the rate of TCR association differed among HLA loci, with DRB1 alleles having the most associated TCRs and HLA-C alleles having the fewest. The classifier was reported to diagnose cytomegalovirus status with high specificity and sensitivity in both the original cohort and the validation cohort. A further reported finding was that TCR beta sequences accurately predicted the HLA-A and HLA-B alleles for most subjects in the first cohort. According to a later analysis, parvovirus B19, influenza, CMV and Epstein-Barr virus appeared linked to several top co-occurrence clusters. The study listed 150 to 200 TCR beta chains as associated with cytomegalovirus. Sequencing depth was assumed to be roughly uniform across donors in the presence/absence analyses, though that assumption may not hold. According to a later analysis, most CMV-associated TCR beta chains appeared to be HLA-restricted, and the HLA associations seemed to be driven largely by CMV exposure. Because counts were too low, about 18 rarely observed V segments, including chromosome 9 orphons, were excluded from the earlier analysis of several hundred of the donors. Correlated functional status among segregating V segments might reflect linkage disequilibrium, but an unknown experimental factor could not be ruled out. The authors suggested that the approach could potentially be generalized to other disease states and immunological phenotypes. A later genetic analysis associated a missense DCLRE1C variant with V-gene and J-gene trimming of TCR beta chains, and an independent cohort replicated the association. Only TCR beta chains were sequenced in this cohort, and the absence of alpha or paired-chain data limited detectable features. A group of highly shared sequence variants was considered likely to be a technical artifact of the sequencing pipeline.

A remark on this clone: Its antigen target is currently unknown. Base qualities are not provided; no much larger clone lies one nucleotide away.

The sequence derives from a man aged 45-65 years in good health and CMV-seronegative. Input material: PBMCs. In this chain, TRBV27 is recombined with TRBJ2-1; 7 bases in the middle match TRBD2. The bases are TGTGCCAGCATCGGACTAGGTGGTACCAATGAGCAGTTCTTC. It translates to CASIGLGGTNEQFF.